These 5 T cell receptor beta chains were all obtained from the same sample, sequenced in a study of cytomegalovirus exposure and HLA in healthy donors. PCR employed 60 Vbeta and 13 Jbeta primers. Sequenced by immunoSEQ multiplex PCR; TCRdb stores in-frame clones only, minus some. The sample shows about 120,000 clones, about 79% of them seen only once. The sample taken for sequencing was PBMCs. These TCRs come from a human donor in good health.

The V call is TRBV11-2, the J call TRBJ2-1; TRBD2 matches at 13 bases. Trimming at V came to 5 bases and at J to 6 bases, leaving 4 bases not matched to a gene. This CDR3 spans 15 amino acids. The germline gives CDR1 SGHAT, CDR2 FQNNGV. CDR3 in DNA: TGTGCCAGCAGCCAACTAGCGGGGGGGCTCAATGAGCAGTTCTTC. It encodes CASSQLAGGLNEQFF.

This clone was picked up a small number of times. The rearrangement links TRBV27 to TRBJ1-1, with D perhaps matching TRBD1 (6 bases). Germline lookup yields CDR1 MNHEY and CDR2 SMNVEV (reference sequence). This CDR3 is built from 16 residues. V was cut by 1 base and J by 3 bases, with 15 bases left in between. CDR3 nucleotides: TGTGCCAGCAGTTTATGGGGGTATGCAGGGGACACTGAAGCTTTCTTT. Translation: CASSLWGYAGDTEAFF.

In this sample, this clone turned up once. V and J are TRBV28 and TRBJ1-2; a possible D gene is TRBD1 (6 bases). The V and J ends lost 9 bases and 2 bases respectively, with 16 bases between them. The CDR3 is made up of 14 amino acids. CDR1 is MDHEN and CDR2 is SYDVKM in the germline V gene. The CDR3 loop is CASSLRTENYGYTF. CDR3 DNA: TGTGCCAGTTCCCTCCGGACAGAAAACTATGGCTACACCTTC.

V and J are TRBV4-1 and TRBJ1-4; D is undetermined. This CDR3 has 14 amino acids. CDR1 and CDR2 (germline): MGHRA, YSYEKL. V gave up 4 bases and J gave up 2 bases, with 8 bases separating them. The CDR3 here is CASSPPQTNEKLFF. The CDR3 DNA sequence: TGCGCCAGCAGCCCCCCACAGACTAATGAAAAACTGTTTTTT.

The J gene is TRBJ2-7, the V gene TRBV4-1, with 10 bases that match TRBD1. Germline values: CDR1 MGHRA, CDR2 YSYEKL. V was clipped by 4 bases and J by 0 bases; unmatched bases: 6. The CDR3 has 16 residues. The CDR3: CASSLSGQGDSYEQYF. CDR3 nucleotide sequence: TGCGCCAGCAGCCTTAGTGGACAGGGGGACTCCTACGAGCAGTACTTC.